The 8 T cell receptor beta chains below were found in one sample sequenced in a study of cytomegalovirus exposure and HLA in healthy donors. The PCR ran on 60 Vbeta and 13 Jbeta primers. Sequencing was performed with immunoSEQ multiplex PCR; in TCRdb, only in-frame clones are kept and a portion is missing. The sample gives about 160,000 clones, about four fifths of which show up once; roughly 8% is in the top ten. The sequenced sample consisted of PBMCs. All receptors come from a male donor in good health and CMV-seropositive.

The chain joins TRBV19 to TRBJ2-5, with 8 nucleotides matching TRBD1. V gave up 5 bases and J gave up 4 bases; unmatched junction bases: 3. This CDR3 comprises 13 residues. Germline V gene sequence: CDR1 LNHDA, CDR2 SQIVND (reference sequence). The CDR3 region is CASSAGGVETQYF. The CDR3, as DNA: TGTGCCAGTAGTGCAGGGGGCGTAGAGACCCAGTACTTC.

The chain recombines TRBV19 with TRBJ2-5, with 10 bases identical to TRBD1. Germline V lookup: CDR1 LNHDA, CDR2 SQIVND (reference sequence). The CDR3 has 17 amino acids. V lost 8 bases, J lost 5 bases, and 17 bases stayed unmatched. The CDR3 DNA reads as TGTGCCAGTCGACCGGGACAGGGGCGACCAAATAGGGAGACCCAGTACTTC. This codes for CASRPGQGRPNRETQYF.

CDR3 sequence: CASSLSESTEAFF. CDR3 DNA sequence: TGCGCCAGCAGCTTGTCAGAAAGCACTGAAGCTTTCTTT. This chain uses TRBV5-1 with TRBJ1-1; D is unresolved. Trimming left V 1 base short and J 4 bases short, with 8 bases between. Germline CDR1 and CDR2: SGHRS and YFSETQ. The CDR3 spans 13 residues.

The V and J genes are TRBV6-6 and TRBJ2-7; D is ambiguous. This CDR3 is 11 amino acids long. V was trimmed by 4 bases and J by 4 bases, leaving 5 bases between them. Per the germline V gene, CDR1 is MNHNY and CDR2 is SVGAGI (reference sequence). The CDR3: CASSFEYEQYF. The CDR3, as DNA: TGTGCCAGCAGTTTCGAGTACGAGCAGTACTTC.

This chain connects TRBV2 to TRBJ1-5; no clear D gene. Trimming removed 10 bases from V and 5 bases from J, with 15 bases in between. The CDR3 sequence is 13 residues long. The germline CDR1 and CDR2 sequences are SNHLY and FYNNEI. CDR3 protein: CATTDIRDQPQHF. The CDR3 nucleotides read TGTGCCACCACTGACATCCGGGATCAGCCCCAGCATTTT.

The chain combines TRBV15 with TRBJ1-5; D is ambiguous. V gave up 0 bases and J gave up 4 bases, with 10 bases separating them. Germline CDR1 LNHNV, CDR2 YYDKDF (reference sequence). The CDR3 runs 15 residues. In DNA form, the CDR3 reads TGTGCCACCAGCAGAGATCGGTCGAGGAATCAGCCCCAGCATTTT. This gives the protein CATSRDRSRNQPQHF.

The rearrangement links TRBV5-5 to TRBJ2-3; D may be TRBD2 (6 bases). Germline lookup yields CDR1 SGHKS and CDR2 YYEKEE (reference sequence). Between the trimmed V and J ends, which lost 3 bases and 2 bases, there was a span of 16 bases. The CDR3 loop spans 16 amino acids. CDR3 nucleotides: TGTGCCAGCAGCTCTGGGGTAGCGGCCTACACAGATACGCAGTATTTT. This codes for CASSSGVAAYTDTQYF.

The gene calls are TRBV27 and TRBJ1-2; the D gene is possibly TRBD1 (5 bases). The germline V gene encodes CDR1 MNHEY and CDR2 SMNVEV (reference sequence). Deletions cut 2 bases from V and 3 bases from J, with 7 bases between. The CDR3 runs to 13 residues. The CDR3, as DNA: TGTGCCAGCAGTTTAAACAGGTACTATGGCTACACCTTC. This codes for CASSLNRYYGYTF.